A single sample gave rise to the 26 T cell receptor beta chains below, sequenced in a study of T cell responses to AZD1222 COVID-19 vaccine. TCRdb keeps only in-frame clones here, not all; method: immunoSEQ multiplex PCR. The sample holds over 85,000 clones, almost 90% seen once. Sequencing was performed on peripheral blood, taken on day 0 of AZD1222 vaccination. The source of these receptors is an adult in good health.

The chain carries TRBV3-1 (or the pseudogene TRBV3-2) and TRBJ1-6; 9 bases are shared with TRBD1. The CDR3 totals 17 residues. The V gene's germline CDR1 is LGHDT and CDR2 YNNKEL (reference sequence). The ends lost 0 bases at V and 4 bases at J; junction bases unmatched: 4. The CDR3 loop reads CASSQEGQGLYNSPLHF. The CDR3 DNA sequence: TGTGCCAGCAGCCAAGAGGGACAGGGTCTGTATAATTCACCCCTCCACTTT.

The chain is built from TRBV19 and TRBJ2-5; TRBD1 aligns across 8 bases. The CDR3 has 14 residues. Germline CDR1 and CDR2: LNHDA and SQIVND (reference sequence). J was trimmed by 4 bases and V by 6 bases; bases with no gene match: 7. CDR3 in DNA: TGTGCCAGTAGCCCCGGCAGGGGGCCAGAGACCCAGTACTTC. Its protein is CASSPGRGPETQYF.

This clone was recorded a few times. The chain employs TRBV4-3 and TRBJ1-5; D gene unclear. This CDR3 has 15 residues. Per the germline V gene, CDR1 is LGHNA and CDR2 is YSLEER. With 0 bases removed from V and 0 bases from J, the gap between germline ends came to 6 bases. DNA of the CDR3: TGCGCCAGCAGCCAAGATGTCGGTAGCAATCAGCCCCAGCATTTT. This translates into CASSQDVGSNQPQHF.

This clone appeared once. V gene TRBV5-8 combines with J gene TRBJ1-5, with a weak D call TRBD1 (5 bases). The CDR3 is made up of 17 amino acids. CDR1 and CDR2 from the germline V gene are SGHTS and YDEGEE. V shed 4 bases and J shed 0 bases, with 17 bases lying between them. This chain's CDR3 is CASSQAGTTYSNQPQHF. The DNA of the CDR3 is TGTGCCAGCAGCCAGGCCGGGACCACATATAGCAATCAGCCCCAGCATTTT.

The sample holds one count of this clone. The CDR3: CASSQFGQGGYEQYF. DNA for the CDR3: TGCGCCAGCAGCCAATTTGGTCAGGGTGGGTACGAGCAGTACTTC. This chain links TRBV4-1 with TRBJ2-7, with D maybe TRBD1 (5 bases). Trimming removed 2 bases at V and 4 bases at J, with 15 bases between. The germline V gene has CDR1 MGHRA and CDR2 YSYEKL. This CDR3 is built from 15 residues.

The chain recombines TRBV6-5 with TRBJ1-5, with D possibly being TRBD1 (6 bases). The CDR3 sequence is 13 residues long. Germline CDR1 is MNHEY and CDR2 is SVGAGI. V lost 2 bases and J lost 9, with 11 bases in between. The CDR3 loop reads CASSYRGGAPQHF. CDR3 bases: TGTGCCAGCAGTTACAGAGGGGGGGCGCCCCAGCATTTT.

This clone has a single count. The chain couples TRBV2 to TRBJ2-5; 10 bases map to TRBD2. The CDR3 is 15 residues long. The V and J ends lost 3 bases and 1 base, in that order; junction bases with no gene match: 2. CDR1 and CDR2 (germline): SNHLY, FYNNEI. The CDR3 DNA is TGTGCCAGCAGTGAGGCTAGCGGGGGCCAAGAGACCCAGTACTTC. It specifies CASSEASGGQETQYF.

The J gene is TRBJ1-5, the V gene TRBV28, with D perhaps TRBD1 (6 bases). Germline V lookup: CDR1 MDHEN, CDR2 SYDVKM. There are 16 residues in the CDR3. With 5 bases removed from V and 5 bases from J, the gap between germline ends came to 19 bases. The CDR3 loop is CASSRAGTSGHQPQHF. The CDR3 DNA sequence: TGTGCCAGCAGTCGTGCCGGGACATCGGGCCATCAGCCCCAGCATTTT.

The chain employs TRBV5-5 and TRBJ1-1, with TRBD1 as a possible D gene (5 bases). V lost 4 bases and J 8 bases, leaving 24 bases between the germline ends. Per the germline V gene, CDR1 is SGHKS and CDR2 is YYEKEE (reference sequence). CDR3 length: 16 residues. The CDR3 region has the DNA TGTGCCAGCAGCCCAGTGACCTCTGGGGGGGTAGAGGAAGCTTTCTTT. Translation gives CASSPVTSGGVEEAFF.

The chain links TRBV27 to TRBJ2-1; 10 nucleotides agree with TRBD1. The junction had 5 bases not matched to a gene; V was cut back by 0 bases and J by 3 bases. CDR1 MNHEY and CDR2 SMNVEV come from the germline V gene (reference sequence). This CDR3 contains 17 residues. This CDR3 is CASSLSGQGRDYNEQFF. As DNA, the CDR3 is TGTGCCAGCAGTTTATCGGGACAGGGGCGAGACTACAATGAGCAGTTCTTC.

V is TRBV18 and J is TRBJ1-5; D not certain. CDR1 and CDR2 from the germline V gene are KGHSH and LQKENI. The ends were cut back, 2 bases at V and 4 bases at J, with 9 bases in the middle. The CDR3 contains 14 residues. CDR3 in amino acids: CASSPVTGNQPQHF. CDR3 nucleotides: TGTGCCAGCTCACCAGTCACGGGTAATCAGCCCCAGCATTTT.

This sequence joins TRBV7-9 and TRBJ1-4; D gene ambiguous. Trimming removed 3 bases at V and 8 bases at J, with 10 bases between. Germline V gene data show CDR1 as SEHNR and CDR2 as FQNEAQ (reference sequence). This CDR3 contains 13 residues. DNA for the CDR3: TGTGCCAGCAGCTTCGGGCATGAAGAAAAACTGTTTTTT. Translating gives CASSFGHEEKLFF.

V is TRBV20-1 and J is TRBJ2-3; D remains ambiguous. Trimming stripped 5 bases from V and 4 bases from J, with 7 bases between. This CDR3 comprises 11 residues. Germline CDR1 reads DFQATT; CDR2 reads SNEGSKA (reference sequence). CDR3 protein: CSAVPSDTQYF. For the CDR3, the DNA is TGCAGTGCTGTCCCTTCAGATACGCAGTATTTT.

This chain connects TRBV7-9 to TRBJ1-6, with D possibly matching TRBD1 (5 bases). The V gene lost 7 bases and the J gene lost 6 bases, with 16 bases spanning the gap. The CDR3 covers 15 residues. Per germline, CDR1 SEHNR and CDR2 FQNEAQ (reference sequence). CDR3 in amino acids: CASNLIDGGNSPLHF. The CDR3 bases are TGTGCCAGCAACTTGATAGACGGGGGTAATTCACCCCTCCACTTT.

The chain couples TRBV29-1 to TRBJ2-7; D remains unclear. V lost 0 bases to trimming and J lost 1 base, with 1 base between them. The CDR3 loop spans 11 amino acids. Germline V gene sequence: CDR1 SQVTM, CDR2 ANQGSEA. CDR3 amino acids: CSVEESYEQYF. Here the CDR3 DNA reads TGCAGCGTTGAAGAGTCCTACGAGCAGTACTTC.

V gene TRBV5-4 combines with J gene TRBJ2-7; the match to TRBD1 covers 8 bases. Germline V gene lookup returns CDR1 SGHNT and CDR2 YYREEE (reference sequence). V dropped 2 bases and J dropped 7; count of bases not matched to a gene: 11. The CDR3 covers 15 residues. CDR3 region: CASSLPGRGREEQYF. In nucleotides, the CDR3 is TGTGCCAGCAGCTTACCTGGCAGGGGGCGCGAAGAGCAGTACTTC.

The chain recombines TRBV7-3 with TRBJ2-3; D not resolved. Germline V gives CDR1 SGHTA, CDR2 FQGTGA. V was cut by 5 bases and J by 2 bases, with 8 bases left in between. This CDR3 spans 13 amino acids. CDR3 protein: CASSPRPTDTQYF. Here the CDR3 DNA reads TGTGCCAGCAGCCCCCGACCCACAGATACGCAGTATTTT.

V is TRBV27 and J is TRBJ2-1, with D perhaps matching TRBD1 or TRBD2 (6 bases each). CDR3 length: 15 residues. CDR1 and CDR2 (germline): MNHEY, SMNVEV (reference sequence). V gave up 5 bases and J gave up 7 bases, with 18 bases separating them. The CDR3 nucleotides read TGTGCCAGCAGTCCCCAACAACCGGGGGCGAATGAGCAGTTCTTC. This encodes CASSPQQPGANEQFF.

This clone turned up a few times. The J gene is TRBJ1-1, the V gene TRBV6-5; D is undetermined. The CDR3 consists of 13 residues. Germline V gene data show CDR1 as MNHEY and CDR2 as SVGAGI. The ends were cut back, 7 bases at V and 1 base at J, with 10 bases in the middle. The DNA of the CDR3 is TGTGCCAGCAATCTGGACGGGAACACTGAAGCTTTCTTT. Translated: CASNLDGNTEAFF.

V and J are TRBV11-1 and TRBJ2-7; D not resolved. V was pared by 2 bases and J by 4 bases, with 6 bases between. This CDR3 comprises 12 residues. The germline V gene has CDR1 SGHAT and CDR2 FQDESV (reference sequence). CDR3 amino acids: CASSLMGYEQYF. The DNA of the CDR3 is TGTGCCAGCAGCTTAATGGGGTACGAGCAGTACTTC.

The table lists this clone with a count of one. This rearrangement joins TRBV18 to TRBJ1-5; D uncertain. CDR1 and CDR2 (germline): KGHSH, LQKENI. The CDR3 totals 17 residues. V was clipped by 0 bases and J by 5 bases, with 17 bases between them. The CDR3 protein is CASSPPNARDTDQPQHF. CDR3 sequence (DNA): TGTGCCAGCTCACCACCGAACGCCCGAGACACGGATCAGCCCCAGCATTTT.

The chain uses TRBV3-1 (or the pseudogene TRBV3-2) and TRBJ1-4; weak D call: TRBD1 (6 bases). Germline loops: CDR1 LGHDT, CDR2 YNNKEL (reference sequence). This CDR3 is built from 15 residues. The V end was cut by 0 bases, the J end by 8 bases, with 13 bases between. The CDR3 region is CASSQDLGAWEKLFF. The CDR3 bases are TGTGCCAGCAGCCAAGATTTGGGGGCATGGGAAAAACTGTTTTTT.

V and J are TRBV5-6 and TRBJ2-5, with 7 nucleotides matching TRBD1. J lost 1 base, V lost 4 bases, and 13 bases had no gene match. This CDR3 spans 17 amino acids. Germline V gene sequence: CDR1 SGHDT, CDR2 YYEEEE. Here the CDR3 DNA reads TGTGCCAGCAGCAACATGAAAAAGGGGGCCAGCCAAGAGACCCAGTACTTC. It yields the protein CASSNMKKGASQETQYF.

The chain couples TRBV28 to TRBJ1-1, with a tentative D call TRBD1 (5 bases). Per germline, CDR1 MDHEN and CDR2 SYDVKM. V was shortened by 6 bases and J by 1 base, with 9 bases between the two germline ends. The CDR3 runs 13 residues. The CDR3 loop is CASRRQPNTEAFF. The CDR3 DNA follows: TGTGCCAGCAGGCGACAGCCGAACACTGAAGCTTTCTTT.

The V and J genes are TRBV6-2 or TRBV6-3 and TRBJ1-4, with D possibly matching TRBD1 (6 bases). In germline, CDR1 is MNHEY, CDR2 SVGEGT. V dropped 5 bases and J dropped 7 bases, with 20 bases sitting between them. The CDR3 runs to 16 residues. The CDR3 DNA reads as TGTGCCAGCAGTACTCTACAGGGACTTGAGCGTGAAAAACTGTTTTTT. Amino acids: CASSTLQGLEREKLFF.

This rearrangement joins TRBV28 to TRBJ2-3, with TRBD2 matching over 9 bases. CDR3 length: 17 residues. Trimming cost V 2 bases and J 2 bases; bases outside gene matches: 8. CDR1 and CDR2 from the germline V gene are MDHEN and SYDVKM. CDR3 residues: CASSLVGASGDTDTQYF. For the CDR3, the DNA is TGTGCCAGCAGTTTAGTTGGGGCTAGCGGGGACACAGATACGCAGTATTTT.